These 25 T cell receptor beta chains originate from one sample sequenced in a study of control samples from healthy donors and cancer patients. The data were produced by immunoSEQ multiplex PCR, yet TCRdb's version contains in-frame clones alone and is incomplete. The data contain under 300,000 clones, over 75% of them singletons. Sample: PBMCs. These receptors came from a woman aged 55-70 years with lung cancer.

This rearrangement joins TRBV6-5 to TRBJ2-1; D is unresolved. The CDR3 extends over 11 amino acids. CDR1 is MNHEY and CDR2 is SVGAGI in the germline V gene. V was cut by 2 bases and J by 7 bases, with 3 bases left in between. In nucleotides, the CDR3 is TGTGCCAGCAGTTACGGAAATGAGCAGTTCTTC. Translated, it gives CASSYGNEQFF.

The gene calls are TRBV18 and TRBJ1-5; D not certain. The CDR3 totals 16 residues. Trimming removed 3 bases at V and 0 bases at J, with 12 bases between. Germline V gene sequence: CDR1 KGHSH, CDR2 LQKENI. CDR3 nucleotides: TGTGCCAGCTCACCCCGGGGATCATTTAGCAATCAGCCCCAGCATTTT. It encodes CASSPRGSFSNQPQHF.

Written as DNA, the CDR3 is TGTGCCAGCAGCTTAGCCCGTATCGGGACAGGGAGAATCTACGAGCAGTACTTC. It specifies CASSLARIGTGRIYEQYF. V is TRBV7-2 and J is TRBJ2-7; 9 bases agree with TRBD1. Germline lookup yields CDR1 SGHTA and CDR2 FQGNSA. V was pared by 0 bases and J by 3 bases, with 12 bases of the junction left unmatched. CDR3 length: 18 residues.

Worth noting for this clone: This specimen includes other DNA sequences encoding the same CDR3. V is TRBV6-5 and J is TRBJ1-1; D gene unclear. This CDR3 comprises 13 residues. V lost 6 bases and J 4 bases, leaving 12 bases between the germline ends. Germline V gene sequence: CDR1 MNHEY, CDR2 SVGAGI. The CDR3 DNA is TGTGCCAGCAGGGACGGGTGGGGCACTGAAGCTTTCTTT. Encoded protein: CASRDGWGTEAFF.

The chain recombines TRBV18 with TRBJ1-2; perhaps TRBD1 as D (5 bases). The length of the CDR3 is 13 residues. The V end lost 3 bases, the J end lost 5 bases, and 10 bases lay between the germline ends. CDR1 KGHSH and CDR2 LQKENI come from the germline V gene. The CDR3: CASSPDSGYGYTF. The CDR3 bases are TGTGCCAGCTCACCTGACAGCGGTTATGGCTACACCTTC. Full variable domain (outside the CDR3, taken from reference TRBV18 and TRBJ1-2): NAGVMQNPRHLVRRRGQEARLRCSPMKGHSHVYWYRQLPEEGLKFMVYLQKENIIDESGMPKERFSAEFPKEGPSILRIQQVVRGDSAAYFCASSPDSGYGYTFGSGTRLTVV.

The V and J genes are TRBV5-6 and TRBJ1-2; the match to TRBD1 covers 10 bases. J was trimmed by 4 bases and V by 4 bases; bases with no gene match: 10. Germline lookup yields CDR1 SGHDT and CDR2 YYEEEE. The CDR3 sequence is 16 residues long. The CDR3 loop is CASSVRDRGPAYGYTF. CDR3 nucleotide sequence: TGTGCCAGCAGCGTCCGAGACAGGGGGCCCGCCTATGGCTACACCTTC.

This clone has more than one count but fewer than ten. This CDR3 is also generated by other DNA sequences in the sample. The chain recombines TRBV7-9 with TRBJ2-7; 8 nucleotides match TRBD1. The germline gives CDR1 SEHNR, CDR2 FQNEAQ (reference sequence). V shed 3 bases and J 3 bases; nucleotides not matched to a gene: 4. This CDR3 spans 14 amino acids. CDR3: CASSLTGVIYEQYF. In DNA form, the CDR3 reads TGTGCCAGCAGCTTGACAGGGGTTATCTACGAGCAGTACTTC.

V and J are TRBV9 and TRBJ2-3, with D tentatively TRBD2 (7 bases). The CDR3 runs to 19 residues. The germline V gene encodes CDR1 SGDLS and CDR2 YYNGEE. V lost 0 bases to trimming and J lost 8 bases, with 28 bases between them. The DNA of the CDR3 is TGTGCCAGCAGCGTAGAGCCGGGGGGAATTGGGGGCCCAGATGGTACGCAGTATTTT. It yields the protein CASSVEPGGIGGPDGTQYF.

Concerning this clone itself: Distinct nucleotide sequences in the sample also encode this CDR3. V and J are TRBV18 and TRBJ1-5; D remains unclear. The V end lost 2 bases, the J end lost 2 bases, and 7 bases lay between the germline ends. The CDR3 runs 14 residues. Looked up from germline, CDR1 is KGHSH and CDR2 is LQKENI. The CDR3, as DNA: TGTGCCAGCTCACCATCCGGGGGCAATCAGCCCCAGCATTTT. It encodes CASSPSGGNQPQHF.

The rearrangement joins TRBV7-3 to TRBJ1-2; 12 bases map to TRBD1. This CDR3 contains 15 residues. Germline-derived CDR1 and CDR2 are SGHTA and FQGTGA. V dropped 3 bases and J dropped 7; count of bases not matched to a gene: 6. As DNA, the CDR3 is TGTGCCAGCAGCTTCACCGGGACAGGGGGCGGTGGCTACACCTTC. It specifies CASSFTGTGGGGYTF.

The chain is built from TRBV2 and TRBJ1-4; D is uncertain. The length of the CDR3 is 14 residues. V was trimmed by 3 bases and J by 8 bases, leaving 13 bases between them. CDR1 is SNHLY, CDR2 FYNNEI, per germline. The CDR3 loop is CASSEGSIGEKLFF. Written as DNA, the CDR3 is TGTGCCAGCAGTGAGGGGTCGATCGGGGAAAAACTGTTTTTT.

The genes are TRBV18 and TRBJ2-2; possible D gene TRBD1, 5 bases. V gave up 3 bases and J gave up 3 bases, with 8 bases separating them. Per the germline V gene, CDR1 is KGHSH and CDR2 is LQKENI. The CDR3 totals 14 residues. In DNA, the CDR3 is TGTGCCAGCTCACCTAAGACAGACACCGGGGAGCTGTTTTTT. Translation gives CASSPKTDTGELFF.

About this clone itself: Other DNA sequences from this sample encode an identical CDR3 as well. The CDR3 region is CATSDRTDTQYF. The CDR3 nucleotides read TGTGCCACCAGTGACCGGACAGATACGCAGTATTTT. The chain recombines TRBV24-1 with TRBJ2-3; unclear D gene. Trimming left V 4 bases short and J 3 bases short, with 4 bases between. The CDR3 length is 12 residues. From germline, CDR1 is KGHDR and CDR2 SFDVKD.

The chain has TRBV11-3 and TRBJ1-6; perhaps TRBD1 as D (6 bases). Trimming removed 5 bases at V and 9 bases at J, with 20 bases between. Germline V gives CDR1 SGHNT, CDR2 YENEEA. The CDR3 is made up of 16 amino acids. The DNA of the CDR3 is TGTGCCAGCAGCGCGGGACAAAGGATCACTCCTTCACCCCTCCACTTT. This encodes CASSAGQRITPSPLHF.

The chain carries TRBV6-6 and TRBJ1-2; D not resolved. Germline assignment: CDR1 MNHNY and CDR2 SVGAGI (reference sequence). Trimming pared 4 bases from V and 2 bases from J, leaving 5 bases between. This CDR3 has 12 amino acids. In DNA form, the CDR3 reads TGTGCCAGCAGTTCTGTCAACTATGGCTACACCTTC. This encodes CASSSVNYGYTF.

This CDR3 reads CASSSQGAEATDTQYF. CDR3 bases: TGTGCCAGCAGCTCCCAGGGGGCGGAGGCCACAGATACGCAGTATTTT. This chain connects TRBV7-3 to TRBJ2-3; 8 bases align to TRBD1. The CDR3 is made up of 16 amino acids. Germline loops: CDR1 SGHTA, CDR2 FQGTGA. The trim removed 4 bases at V and 2 bases at J, leaving 8 bases unmatched.

J is TRBJ2-2 and V is TRBV7-8, with 7 positions matching TRBD1. J was trimmed by 2 bases and V by 5 bases; bases with no gene match: 8. Germline assignment: CDR1 SGHVS and CDR2 FQNEAQ. The CDR3 is 16 amino acids. The chain's CDR3 is CASSKRTGPNTGELFF. The CDR3 DNA sequence: TGTGCCAGCAGCAAACGGACAGGTCCAAACACCGGGGAGCTGTTTTTT.

The sample holds a few counts of this clone. The chain employs TRBV15 and TRBJ2-1; D uncertain. Per the germline V gene, CDR1 is LNHNV and CDR2 is YYDKDF (reference sequence). The CDR3 is made up of 11 amino acids. V lost 1 base to trimming and J lost 9 bases, with 4 bases between them. CDR3 amino acids: CATSRGSEQFF. CDR3 in DNA: TGTGCCACCAGCAGAGGGTCTGAGCAGTTCTTC.

In its sample, this clone was seen once. The J gene is TRBJ2-7, the V gene TRBV7-3; no firm D call. Germline values: CDR1 SGHTA, CDR2 FQGTGA. Trimming removed 3 bases from V and 0 bases from J, with 9 bases in between. CDR3 size: 14 residues. CDR3 region: CASSFSRNSYEQYF. The CDR3 coding sequence is TGTGCCAGCAGCTTTAGTAGGAACTCCTACGAGCAGTACTTC. Together with reference TRBV7-3 and TRBJ2-7, the CDR3 gives the full variable domain: GAGVSQTPSNKVTEKGKYVELRCDPISGHTALYWYRQSLGQGPEFLIYFQGTGAADDSGLPNDRFFAVRPEGSVSTLKIQRTERGDSAVYLCASSFSRNSYEQYFGPGTRLTVT.

The rearrangement uses TRBV2 and TRBJ2-5; TRBD1 matches 7 bases. From germline, CDR1 is SNHLY and CDR2 FYNNEI. After removal of 10 bases from V and 5 bases from J, the junction contained 13 bases not matched to a gene. CDR3 length equals 14 residues. The CDR3 sequence is CATRQGVASETQYF. The CDR3 DNA reads TGTGCCACCAGACAGGGAGTGGCGTCCGAGACCCAGTACTTC.

The V and J genes are TRBV18 and TRBJ2-2, with D possibly being TRBD2 (6 bases). Germline CDR1 KGHSH, CDR2 LQKENI. The CDR3 extends over 15 amino acids. Trimming removed 2 bases at V and 5 bases at J, with 12 bases between. CDR3 sequence reads: CASSPLRDLTGELFF. The CDR3 nucleotides read TGTGCCAGCTCACCATTGCGGGACTTAACCGGGGAGCTGTTTTTT.

A word on this clone: This specimen includes other DNA sequences encoding the same CDR3. The rearrangement uses TRBV11-2 and TRBJ1-2; D call uncertain. Trimming left V 0 bases short and J 2 bases short, with 4 bases between. The CDR3 is made up of 13 amino acids. CDR1 and CDR2 from the germline V gene are SGHAT and FQNNGV. CDR3 residues: CASSLDRNYGYTF. As DNA, the CDR3 is TGTGCCAGCAGCTTAGACAGAAACTATGGCTACACCTTC.

This chain joins TRBV3-1 (or the pseudogene TRBV3-2) and TRBJ1-5, with D hard to call. V lost 2 bases and J lost 5, with 4 bases in between. The CDR3 runs to 12 residues. CDR1 is LGHDT and CDR2 is YNNKEL in the germline V gene (reference sequence). For the CDR3, the DNA is TGTGCCAGCAGCCAACTAGATCAGCCCCAGCATTTT. Translating it yields CASSQLDQPQHF.

The V gene is TRBV3-1 (or the pseudogene TRBV3-2), the J gene TRBJ1-1; maybe TRBD1 (5 bases). V lost 0 bases to trimming and J lost 3 bases, with 11 bases between them. Germline V lookup: CDR1 LGHDT, CDR2 YNNKEL (reference sequence). This CDR3 is built from 15 residues. In nucleotides, the CDR3 is TGTGCCAGCAGCCAAGAGCAGGGTAGGGACACTGAAGCTTTCTTT. Residues: CASSQEQGRDTEAFF.

This clone showed up just a few times. The chain uses TRBV5-5 and TRBJ1-2, with D maybe TRBD1 (6 bases). The CDR3 totals 15 residues. Per germline, CDR1 SGHKS and CDR2 YYEKEE (reference sequence). The V and J ends lost 4 bases and 6 bases respectively, with 19 bases between them. The CDR3 DNA reads TGTGCCAGCAGCCGGGGGGGCCCAGGGTTCGATGGCTACACCTTC. Residues: CASSRGGPGFDGYTF.